This T cell receptor beta chain was captured by sequencing in a study of HIV-infected children after antiretroviral therapy interruption. Study-wide background: In continuous treatment, analyzed samples were from weeks 0, 48 and 150.

Treatment meaning: PENTA 11 planned treatment interruption arm or continuous ART arm. Sorting from thawed PBMCs isolated naive CD4+ CD45RA+ CD45RO- T cells. This CDR3 comprises 14 residues. Germline V gives CDR1 MNHEY, CDR2 SVGAGI. The ends were cut back, 0 bases at V and 3 bases at J, with 8 bases in the middle. This clonotype was seen at least ten times. Unique molecular identifiers were included in an RNA-based 3' RACE TCR library. TCRdb analysed the 3' RACE reads with MiXCR anew, one entry per CDR3 protein. There are under 50,000 distinct CDR3 sequences in the sample; 4.3% occur only once, and roughly 0.7% lies in the top ten.

This clonotype was sampled from a pool of human donors with HIV. The rearrangement uses TRBV6-5 and TRBJ1-1; the D is unclear. The source was CD45RA+ CD4+ T cells from PBMCs, pooled from several time points, collected from a donor given antiretroviral therapy, either interrupted or continuous. As for subset: naive CD4+ CD45RA+ CD45RO- T cells. This CDR3 is CASSYSTGDTEAFF. As DNA, the CDR3 is TGTGCCAGCAGTTACTCGACGGGTGACACTGAAGCTTTCTTT.